These 26 T cell receptor beta chains share one sample of origin, sequenced in a study of shared clonotypes between healthy human individuals. Here immunoSEQ multiplex PCR was the method, and the copy in TCRdb shows in-frame clones only, minus some. The sample lists 1,500,000 or so clones; over 95% were seen once. Source material: naive CD4+ T cells sorted from blood. Subset of the sample: CD45RA+ positively selected. These TCRs come from a man aged 30 to 39 in good health.

This clone was counted only a few times. This chain links TRBV18 with TRBJ2-1; TRBD2 agrees at 12 bases. Germline CDR1 KGHSH, CDR2 LQKENI. V dropped 2 bases and J dropped 7; count of bases not matched to a gene: 3. CDR3 length: 15 amino acids. The CDR3 nucleotides read TGTGCCAGCTCACCAGCACTAGCGGGGGGAAATGAGCAGTTCTTC. Its translation is CASSPALAGGNEQFF.

The chain recombines TRBV18 with TRBJ2-5, with D tentatively TRBD1 (6 bases). This CDR3 is built from 15 residues. The V gene lost 8 bases and the J gene lost 2 bases, with 18 bases spanning the gap. Germline CDR1 and CDR2: KGHSH and LQKENI. The CDR3 loop is CASTTFRGSQETQYF. The DNA of the CDR3 is TGTGCCAGCACAACCTTCAGGGGTTCGCAAGAGACCCAGTACTTC.

The rearrangement uses TRBV28 and TRBJ1-3, with D unresolved. The CDR3 has 16 amino acids. Trimming cost V 6 bases and J 0 bases, with 15 bases left between them. Germline lookup yields CDR1 MDHEN and CDR2 SYDVKM. The chain's CDR3 is CASSELSIISGNTIYF. The CDR3 DNA sequence: TGTGCCAGCAGCGAACTCAGTATTATCTCTGGAAACACCATATATTTT.

The chain links TRBV10-1 to TRBJ2-3; the match to TRBD2 covers 15 bases. CDR1 is WNHNN, CDR2 SYGVQD, per germline (reference sequence). CDR3 length: 16 residues. The junction had 5 bases not matched to a gene; V was cut back by 6 bases and J by 4 bases. The CDR3 DNA is TGCGCCAGCAGCAGGACTAGCGGGAGGGCCGCAGATACGCAGTATTTT. The encoded protein is CASSRTSGRAADTQYF.

This chain joins TRBV10-1 and TRBJ2-3; 15 bases fit TRBD2. Trimming cost V 3 bases and J 3 bases; bases outside gene matches: 7. The CDR3 totals 18 residues. Germline CDR1 and CDR2: WNHNN and SYGVQD (reference sequence). CDR3 sequence (DNA): TGCGCCAGCAGTGATGGGACTAGCGGGAGGAGGAATACAGATACGCAGTATTTT. This sequence encodes CASSDGTSGRRNTDTQYF.

The chain uses TRBV5-1 and TRBJ2-2, with 8 bases aligning to TRBD1. The CDR3 length is 16 residues. Trimming cost V 4 bases and J 6 bases; bases outside gene matches: 11. The germline gives CDR1 SGHRS, CDR2 YFSETQ. CDR3 sequence reads: CASSPRDRLFAGELFF. As DNA, the CDR3 is TGCGCCAGCAGCCCCCGGGACAGGTTATTCGCCGGGGAGCTGTTTTTT.

The chain employs TRBV28 and TRBJ2-7; 10 nucleotides line up with TRBD2. This CDR3 is 15 amino acids long. Germline-derived CDR1 and CDR2 are MDHEN and SYDVKM. J gave up 5 bases and V 7 bases, and 11 bases lay outside the gene matches. The CDR3 sequence is CASNAFSGRFNEQYF. The CDR3 DNA is TGTGCCAGCAACGCCTTTAGCGGGAGGTTCAACGAGCAGTACTTC.

This chain connects TRBV18 to TRBJ1-5; TRBD1 agrees at 8 bases. The germline V gene encodes CDR1 KGHSH and CDR2 LQKENI. V trimming: 2 bases; J trimming: 7 bases; junction bases outside the gene matches: 10. The CDR3 totals 16 residues. CDR3 bases: TGTGCCAGCTCACCAGGTCAGGGGGCGACAGTCCAGCCCCAGCATTTT. It specifies CASSPGQGATVQPQHF.

This chain connects TRBV29-1 to TRBJ1-1; D gene unclear. Germline V gene lookup returns CDR1 SQVTM and CDR2 ANQGSEA. V lost 6 bases and J 6 bases, leaving 17 bases between the germline ends. The CDR3 runs 13 residues. The CDR3 spells CSVLEIPGAEAFF. In nucleotides, the CDR3 is TGCAGCGTGCTCGAGATCCCCGGCGCTGAAGCTTTCTTT.

The chain employs TRBV5-5 and TRBJ2-7; no firm D call. V was trimmed by 0 bases and J by 2 bases, leaving 9 bases between them. The CDR3 totals 14 residues. CDR1 SGHKS and CDR2 YYEKEE come from the germline V gene (reference sequence). CDR3 sequence reads: CASSLEAGAYEQYF. The DNA of the CDR3 is TGTGCCAGCAGCTTGGAGGCAGGAGCCTACGAGCAGTACTTC.

This chain connects TRBV28 to TRBJ2-7; TRBD1 or TRBD2 may be the D gene (5 bases each). This CDR3 is 16 amino acids long. The germline gives CDR1 MDHEN, CDR2 SYDVKM. Trimming took 3 bases from V and 0 from J, leaving 15 bases between them. CDR3 sequence reads: CASSFILRGSSYEQYF. The CDR3, as DNA: TGTGCCAGCAGTTTCATTCTACGGGGCAGCTCCTACGAGCAGTACTTC.

This chain links TRBV6-6 with TRBJ2-5; maybe TRBD1 (5 bases). CDR3 length: 13 residues. From germline, CDR1 is MNHNY and CDR2 SVGAGI (reference sequence). Trimming left V 3 bases short and J 3 bases short, with 8 bases between. In DNA, the CDR3 is TGTGCCAGCAGTTATAGACAGAAAGAGACCCAGTACTTC. Residues: CASSYRQKETQYF.

The chain couples TRBV10-1 to TRBJ2-1, with 13 nucleotides matching TRBD2. J lost 5 bases, V lost 6 bases, and 4 bases had no gene match. Per germline, CDR1 WNHNN and CDR2 SYGVQD (reference sequence). The CDR3 consists of 15 residues. CDR3 loop: CASSPGLAGHNEQFF. Here the CDR3 DNA reads TGCGCCAGCAGCCCGGGACTAGCGGGACACAATGAGCAGTTCTTC.

The chain joins TRBV10-3 to TRBJ1-1, with 8 bases that match TRBD1. Trimming removed 7 bases from V and 1 base from J; junction bases left unmatched: 2. CDR1 is ENHRY and CDR2 is SYGVKD in the germline V gene. The CDR3 totals 13 residues. CDR3 bases: TGTGCCATCATGGGACAGGAGAACACTGAAGCTTTCTTT. This sequence encodes CAIMGQENTEAFF.

The CDR3 DNA is TGTGCCAGCCAATACAGGACCTGGAACTCTGGGGCCAACGTCCTGACTTTC. Its protein product is CASQYRTWNSGANVLTF. The chain joins TRBV2 to TRBJ2-6; D possibly corresponds to TRBD1 (5 bases). CDR1 is SNHLY, CDR2 FYNNEI, per germline. V shed 8 bases and J shed 0 bases, with 17 bases lying between them. This CDR3 is built from 17 residues.

This chain links TRBV30 with TRBJ2-2; D possibly corresponds to TRBD1 (6 bases). Per the germline V gene, CDR1 is GTSNPN and CDR2 is SVGIG (reference sequence). This CDR3 spans 11 amino acids. Trimming removed 8 bases from V and 6 bases from J, with 10 bases in between. The CDR3 nucleotides read TGTGCCACACAGGGTCCCGGGGAGCTGTTTTTT. This gives the protein CATQGPGELFF.

This chain links TRBV9 with TRBJ2-7; perhaps TRBD2 as D (5 bases). Germline-derived CDR1 and CDR2 are SGDLS and YYNGEE. V shed 0 bases and J shed 3 bases, with 16 bases lying between them. This CDR3 comprises 16 residues. CDR3 residues: CASSVEAAVGGYEQYF. CDR3 DNA sequence: TGTGCCAGCAGCGTAGAAGCGGCGGTCGGAGGCTACGAGCAGTACTTC.

Points on this clone: This sample also contains other DNA sequences that code for the same CDR3. The chain recombines TRBV6-6 with TRBJ2-2, with 8 bases matching TRBD2. The CDR3 is 16 amino acids. V shed 2 bases and J 4 bases; nucleotides not matched to a gene: 6. Germline values: CDR1 MNHNY, CDR2 SVGAGI (reference sequence). CDR3 DNA: TGTGCCAGCAGTTACCCCGCGGGAGGACGCACCGGGGAGCTGTTTTTT. Residues: CASSYPAGGRTGELFF.

The V and J genes are TRBV14 and TRBJ1-3; 7 bases line up with TRBD1. The V and J ends lost 4 bases and 0 bases, in that order; junction bases with no gene match: 9. The CDR3 has 17 residues. The V gene's germline CDR1 is SGHDN and CDR2 FVKESK. CDR3 amino acids: CASSRRTGESSGNTIYF. In DNA form, the CDR3 reads TGTGCCAGCAGCCGACGAACAGGGGAGAGCTCTGGAAACACCATATATTTT.

V is TRBV6-5 and J is TRBJ1-1, with TRBD1 identical over 7 bases. This CDR3 spans 16 amino acids. J gave up 4 bases and V 2 bases, and 10 bases lay outside the gene matches. Germline CDR1 reads MNHEY; CDR2 reads SVGAGI. The chain's CDR3 is CASSYAQGIESTEAFF. CDR3 bases: TGTGCCAGCAGTTACGCACAGGGGATAGAAAGCACTGAAGCTTTCTTT.

The chain recombines TRBV6-5 with TRBJ2-7; unclear D gene. The length of the CDR3 is 15 residues. Per germline, CDR1 MNHEY and CDR2 SVGAGI. V lost 2 bases and J 0 bases, leaving 11 bases between the germline ends. The CDR3 loop is CASSYSYDGSYEQYF. CDR3 coding DNA: TGTGCCAGCAGTTACAGTTACGACGGCTCCTACGAGCAGTACTTC.

This sequence joins TRBV28 and TRBJ2-5; no reliable D call. CDR1 MDHEN and CDR2 SYDVKM come from the germline V gene. The CDR3 consists of 17 residues. Trimming pared 3 bases from V and 1 base from J, leaving 18 bases between. CDR3 protein: CASSLRRGRLIQETQYF. The CDR3 DNA reads as TGTGCCAGCAGTTTGAGGCGCGGCAGGCTTATCCAAGAGACCCAGTACTTC.

The chain has TRBV7-2 and TRBJ1-2; no reliable D call. Germline-derived CDR1 and CDR2 are SGHTA and FQGNSA. CDR3 length: 14 residues. With 5 bases removed from V and 7 bases from J, the gap between germline ends came to 17 bases. The CDR3 DNA reads TGTGCCAGCAGCATAGTTCGGGGAGGAACTGGCTACACCTTC. Protein product: CASSIVRGGTGYTF.

The chain is built from TRBV28 and TRBJ2-1; perhaps TRBD1 as D (5 bases). The CDR3 runs 14 residues. The germline V gene encodes CDR1 MDHEN and CDR2 SYDVKM. Deletions cut 2 bases from V and 7 bases from J, with 12 bases between. CDR3 bases: TGTGCCAGCAGTTTACAAGGGGTGGGTAATGAGCAGTTCTTC. This translates into CASSLQGVGNEQFF.

With respect to this clone: Other DNA sequences of this sample code for an identical CDR3. The rearrangement joins TRBV5-4 to TRBJ2-1, with D hard to call. CDR1 is SGHNT, CDR2 YYREEE, per germline (reference sequence). This CDR3 contains 14 residues. V lost 5 bases and J 0 bases, leaving 9 bases between the germline ends. CDR3 in amino acids: CASSSPSSYNEQFF. CDR3 nucleotide sequence: TGTGCCAGCAGTTCCCCGAGCTCCTACAATGAGCAGTTCTTC.

This chain uses TRBV28 with TRBJ2-7, with a weak D call TRBD1 (5 bases). Germline CDR1 and CDR2: MDHEN and SYDVKM. V lost 10 bases to trimming and J lost 3 bases, with 16 bases between them. CDR3 length equals 13 residues. In nucleotides, the CDR3 is TGTGCCATCAGCATGGGCAGGGACTACGAGCAGTACTTC. Translation gives CAISMGRDYEQYF. The variable domain in full, with the rest retrieved from reference TRBV28 and TRBJ2-7, is DVKVTQSSRYLVKRTGEKVFLECVQDMDHENMFWYRQDPGLGLRLIYFSYDVKMKEKGDIPEGYSVSREKKERFSLILESASTNQTSMYLCAISMGRDYEQYFGPGTRLTVT.